These T cell receptor beta chains were read from a single sample in a study of memory CD4+ T cells and cytomegalovirus serostatus. Produced via immunoSEQ multiplex PCR; TCRdb's table is partial and in-frame only. The sample records about 57,000 clones, under 80% being singletons. Sequenced material: memory CD4+ T cells from blood. These receptor sequences come from an adult in good health and CMV-seronegative. Both conserved end residues are part of each CDR3. D genes are given only for firm matches. Clone size is stated in some rows and not others, as once, few, many or a class when expanded.

cdr3_nt	cdr3_aa	v_call	j_call	d_call	clone_size
TGTGCCATCAGTGAGTCGTGGGGGACAGGGGGATTCGGGAACATTCAGTACTTC	CAISESWGTGGFGNIQYF	TRBV10-3	TRBJ2-4	TRBD1	few
TGTGCCAGCTCACGTGACCGGGACGGCAAGCAGTACTTC	CASSRDRDGKQYF	TRBV18	TRBJ2-7	.	.
TGTGCCAGCAGTTTTCTAACGGAGCCACTCACTGGAAACACCATATATTTT	CASSFLTEPLTGNTIYF	TRBV28	TRBJ1-3	.	.
TGCGCCAGCAGCGCCAGGACTTGGGGCACAGATACGCAGTATTTT	CASSARTWGTDTQYF	TRBV4-1	TRBJ2-3	.	few
TGTGCCAGCAGCGAGGCTAGCGGGACCGCAGATACGCAGTATTTT	CASSEASGTADTQYF	TRBV9	TRBJ2-3	TRBD2	.
TGTGCCAGTAGTACAGGACAGTACAATCAGCCCCAGCATTTT	CASSTGQYNQPQHF	TRBV19	TRBJ1-5	.	.
TGTGCCAGCAGGCCCGGACACCGCCAAGAGACCCAGTACTTC	CASRPGHRQETQYF	TRBV2	TRBJ2-5	.	.
TGTGCCTGGAGCGTAGGGGCCTATGGCTACACCTTC	CAWSVGAYGYTF	TRBV30	TRBJ1-2	.	.
TGTGCCAGCAGTCCGAATGGGGGGGAGACCCAGTACTTC	CASSPNGGETQYF	TRBV27	TRBJ2-5	.	few
TGTGCCAGCAGCTTAGCCGGGGGGAAAGAGACCCAGTACTTC	CASSLAGGKETQYF	TRBV7-9	TRBJ2-5	TRBD2	.
TGTGCCAGCAGTTTGTCAGGAACGTCAAGCAATCAGCCCCAGCATTTT	CASSLSGTSSNQPQHF	TRBV27	TRBJ1-5	.	.
TGTGCCAGCTCACAGGGGTGGGCCTCTGGGGCCAACGTCCTGACTTTC	CASSQGWASGANVLTF	TRBV28	TRBJ2-6	TRBD1	.
TGTGCCATCTTCTCAGGGGAGACTGAAGCTTTCTTT	CAIFSGETEAFF	TRBV10-3	TRBJ1-1	.	.
TGTGCCACCAGCAGAGATCTTATGGGAGGGCCTGCCGGGGAGCTGTTTTTT	CATSRDLMGGPAGELFF	TRBV15	TRBJ2-2	TRBD2	.
TGCGCCAGCAGCCCGGATAGCCGCAATCAGCCCCAGCATTTT	CASSPDSRNQPQHF	TRBV5-1	TRBJ1-5	.	.
TGCGCCAGCAGCCAAGGGTCGGGGGGGGCTAGCACAGATACGCAGTATTTT	CASSQGSGGASTDTQYF	TRBV4-1	TRBJ2-3	TRBD2	.
TGTGCCAGCAGCGGGACAGACCGGAACATTCAGTACTTC	CASSGTDRNIQYF	TRBV27	TRBJ2-4	TRBD1	.
TGCGCCAGCAGCCTCGGGACAGGGTTTACAACCGCTGAAGCTTTCTTT	CASSLGTGFTTAEAFF	TRBV5-1	TRBJ1-1	TRBD1	.